This TCR beta chain was recovered during a study of T-cell memory formation after mild COVID-19. From germline, CDR1 is MNHEY and CDR2 SVGAGI. V dropped 6 bases and J dropped 4 bases, with 18 bases sitting between them. The CDR3 is 15 amino acids. TCR alpha and TCR beta cDNA libraries carrying sample barcodes and UMIs came from 5'RACE with constant-segment primers. TCRdb recomputed calls from the 5' RACE reads with MiXCR, one row per CDR3 protein. Of fewer than 650,000 distinct CDR3 sequences in the sample, 20% to 25% are singletons; the top ten hold approximately 8.4%. Sample: PBMCs or a T cell subset sorted from them (not recorded which). This chain joins TRBV6-5 and TRBJ1-1; D may be TRBD1 (6 bases). This sequence was found in an adult woman who had mild COVID-19 (a few samples of this study predate the infection). Cell type and time point are not known. CDR3 residues: CASRGLTGWSTEAFF. The CDR3 DNA follows: TGTGCCAGCAGAGGTCTCACAGGGTGGAGCACTGAAGCTTTCTTT.